Following are 22 T cell receptor beta chains from one sample sequenced in a study of blood T cell repertoires in COVID-19 (dated by TCRdb to about 2020). Libraries were prepared through the immunoSEQ multiplex PCR assay. Held by TCRdb, this immuneACCESS table contains in-frame sequences only and omits some clones. Under half of the omission traces to an unresolved V gene where checked; the cause of the rest is unknown. Present in this sample are around 250,000 clones, about 90% of which were seen just once. 6.2% of the sample lies in the top ten. Sequencing was done on a sample of peripheral blood. The receptors derive from a man aged 55 to 70 with acute or convalescent COVID-19.

The DNA for the CDR3 is TGTGCCAGCAAGGCAGGGTACTCACCCCTCCACTTT. The encoded protein is CASKAGYSPLHF. The rearrangement links TRBV6-5 to TRBJ1-6; perhaps TRBD1 as D (5 bases). Germline V gene lookup returns CDR1 MNHEY and CDR2 SVGAGI. Trimming shortened V by 7 bases and J by 10 bases, and 11 bases separated the two germline ends. This CDR3 contains 12 residues.

The V gene is TRBV28, the J gene TRBJ1-2, with a possible D match to TRBD1 (5 bases). This CDR3 has 14 residues. Germline V gene lookup returns CDR1 MDHEN and CDR2 SYDVKM. Trimming left V 7 bases short and J 0 bases short, with 12 bases between. CDR3 protein: CASTVGVSNYGYTF. CDR3 nucleotide sequence: TGTGCCAGCACGGTAGGGGTATCTAACTATGGCTACACCTTC.

V gene TRBV6-5 combines with J gene TRBJ2-2; D unclear. This CDR3 has 15 amino acids. CDR1 MNHEY and CDR2 SVGAGI come from the germline V gene. The V and J ends lost 6 bases and 6 bases respectively, with 17 bases between them. The CDR3 DNA reads as TGTGCCAGCAGCCAACAGTCGTTGGTGGCCGGGGAGCTGTTTTTT. Protein sequence: CASSQQSLVAGELFF.

The rearrangement links TRBV2 to TRBJ2-3; D is possibly TRBD1 (5 bases). This CDR3 contains 15 residues. V lost 11 bases and J lost 2, with 20 bases in between. Germline V gives CDR1 SNHLY, CDR2 FYNNEI. The CDR3 DNA reads TGTGCCGGCGCGGTGGTAACAGGATTCACAGATACGCAGTATTTT. Translating it yields CAGAVVTGFTDTQYF.

This chain links TRBV28 with TRBJ1-2, with D maybe TRBD1 (5 bases). This CDR3 is 13 amino acids long. Trimming cost V 6 bases and J 2 bases, with 10 bases left between them. Germline V gene sequence: CDR1 MDHEN, CDR2 SYDVKM. The CDR3 DNA sequence: TGTGCCAGCAGAGTTGGACAAAACTATGGCTACACCTTC. Encoded protein: CASRVGQNYGYTF.

V and J are TRBV7-2 and TRBJ1-3; no definite D call. The CDR3 sequence is 15 residues long. Trimming stripped 5 bases from V and 2 bases from J, with 13 bases between. Germline lookup yields CDR1 SGHTA and CDR2 FQGNSA. Here the CDR3 DNA reads TGTGCCAGCAGCCCTTTCGCGGATACTGGAAACACCATATATTTT. Its protein product is CASSPFADTGNTIYF. Filled out from reference TRBV7-2 and TRBJ1-3, the complete variable domain reads GAGVSQSPSNKVTEKGKDVELRCDPISGHTALYWYRQSLGQGLEFLIYFQGNSAPDKSGLPSDRFSAERTGGSVSTLTIQRTQQEDSAVYLCASSPFADTGNTIYFGEGSWLTVV.

V is TRBV6-5 and J is TRBJ1-2; 8 bases align to TRBD1. The germline V gene encodes CDR1 MNHEY and CDR2 SVGAGI. V lost 8 bases to trimming and J lost 4 bases; unmatched junction nucleotides: 3. This CDR3 region has 12 residues. Here the CDR3 reads CASAGGSYGYTF. In DNA form, the CDR3 reads TGTGCCAGCGCAGGGGGCTCCTATGGCTACACCTTC.

V usage is TRBV12-3 or TRBV12-4 and J usage is TRBJ2-7, with D hard to call. Trimming removed 6 bases at V and 2 bases at J, with 11 bases between. The CDR3 contains 13 residues. CDR3 nucleotide sequence: TGTGCCAGCAGCCTACAACAGACCTACGAGCAGTACTTC. Encoded protein: CASSLQQTYEQYF.

The chain employs TRBV12-3 or TRBV12-4 and TRBJ2-5; D unresolved. This CDR3 is built from 13 residues. V gave up 5 bases and J gave up 4 bases, with 11 bases separating them. The CDR3 DNA follows: TGTGCCAGCAGTCCAGTGGCAGGAGAGACCCAGTACTTC. Its translation: CASSPVAGETQYF.

The gene calls are TRBV27 and TRBJ1-1, with D uncertain. V lost 5 bases and J 0 bases, leaving 16 bases between the germline ends. Germline CDR1 MNHEY, CDR2 SMNVEV (reference sequence). The CDR3 extends over 16 amino acids. The CDR3 reads CASSPPPTHMNTEAFF. Written as DNA, the CDR3 is TGTGCCAGCAGTCCCCCCCCCACACACATGAACACTGAAGCTTTCTTT.

V gene TRBV6-4 combines with J gene TRBJ1-4, with D possibly matching TRBD1 (6 bases). Germline assignment: CDR1 MRHNA and CDR2 SNTAGT. With 8 bases removed from V and 7 bases from J, the gap between germline ends came to 17 bases. The CDR3 is made up of 14 amino acids. The CDR3 nucleotides are TGTGCCAGCGCCGCGGAAGGGGGTAGTGAAAAACTGTTTTTT. It specifies CASAAEGGSEKLFF.

The sample holds a few counts of this clone. Other DNA sequences in this specimen translate into the identical CDR3. The chain uses TRBV6-2 or TRBV6-3 and TRBJ2-7; D is possibly TRBD1 (5 bases). Germline CDR1 is MNHEY and CDR2 is SVGEGT. This CDR3 is 13 amino acids long. Trimming took 3 bases from V and 3 from J, leaving 9 bases between them. The CDR3 nucleotides are TGTGCCAGCAGTTATTCCAGGGACTACGAGCAGTACTTC. It is translated as CASSYSRDYEQYF.

The rearrangement joins TRBV29-1 to TRBJ2-3, with D unresolved. The CDR3 totals 13 residues. Trimming took 7 bases from V and 0 from J, leaving 11 bases between them. Germline CDR1 is SQVTM and CDR2 is ANQGSEA. The CDR3 loop reads CSANSRSTDTQYF. In DNA form, the CDR3 reads TGCAGCGCCAATAGTCGTAGCACAGATACGCAGTATTTT.

This chain connects TRBV7-2 to TRBJ1-2, with a possible D match to TRBD1 (6 bases). The V gene's germline CDR1 is SGHTA and CDR2 FQGNSA. This CDR3 region has 15 residues. The germline V and J ends were trimmed by 0 bases and 5 bases, with 13 bases remaining between them. CDR3 loop: CASSLARTDIYGYTF. The CDR3 region has the DNA TGTGCCAGCAGCTTAGCGAGGACAGACATATATGGCTACACCTTC.

This chain connects TRBV6-5 to TRBJ2-7; 8 nucleotides agree with TRBD1. The CDR3 runs to 16 residues. Germline trimming cut 3 bases from V and 3 bases from J; bases unmatched to any gene: 10. Germline V gene sequence: CDR1 MNHEY, CDR2 SVGAGI. This CDR3 is CASSYQHGTGGYEQYF. The CDR3 nucleotides read TGTGCCAGCAGTTATCAACACGGAACAGGGGGCTACGAGCAGTACTTC.

As to this clone: Other DNA sequences in this specimen translate into the identical CDR3. The V and J genes are TRBV7-9 and TRBJ2-1; D remains unclear. Trimming pared 5 bases from V and 9 bases from J, leaving 11 bases between. Germline CDR1 is SEHNR and CDR2 is FQNEAQ (reference sequence). The CDR3 sequence is 12 residues long. The CDR3 spells CASSLAFAEQFF. As DNA, the CDR3 is TGTGCCAGCAGCCTGGCTTTCGCTGAGCAGTTCTTC.

The chain is built from TRBV11-2 and TRBJ1-2, with TRBD1 matching over 7 bases. CDR3 length equals 14 residues. Trimming removed 6 bases from V and 6 bases from J; junction bases left unmatched: 10. The germline gives CDR1 SGHAT, CDR2 FQNNGV. CDR3 in amino acids: CASSSTGADDGYTF. The CDR3 DNA follows: TGTGCCAGCAGTTCAACAGGGGCCGACGATGGCTACACCTTC.

The chain combines TRBV29-1 with TRBJ2-7, with TRBD2 matching 7 bases. V lost 4 bases and J lost 2; bases outside the gene matches: 17. The germline gives CDR1 SQVTM, CDR2 ANQGSEA. The CDR3 spans 17 residues. CDR3 sequence (DNA): TGCAGCGTTGGTGTCATCGGTGCGGGGAGGGCAGCCTACGAGCAGTACTTC. This codes for CSVGVIGAGRAAYEQYF.

V and J are TRBV19 and TRBJ2-1, with D perhaps matching TRBD2 (5 bases). The CDR3 has 15 residues. Trimming removed 5 bases at V and 3 bases at J, with 14 bases between. The V gene's germline CDR1 is LNHDA and CDR2 SQIVND (reference sequence). Here the CDR3 DNA reads TGTGCCAGTAGTTCACGACTACGGAACTACAATGAGCAGTTCTTC. It specifies CASSSRLRNYNEQFF.

This chain connects TRBV18 to TRBJ1-2, with a possible D match to TRBD1 (6 bases). Trimming left V 3 bases short and J 3 bases short, with 11 bases between. The CDR3 has 14 residues. CDR1 and CDR2 (germline): KGHSH, LQKENI. The DNA for the CDR3 is TGTGCCAGCTCACCGAACACAGGGTACTATGGCTACACCTTC. Protein sequence: CASSPNTGYYGYTF.

This clone was seen just once. V is TRBV29-1 and J is TRBJ1-2, with no clear D. V lost 4 bases and J lost 8, with 8 bases in between. The CDR3 contains 10 residues. CDR1 and CDR2 (germline): SQVTM, ANQGSEA. CDR3 in amino acids: CSVGNGGYTF. The CDR3 DNA follows: TGCAGCGTTGGTAACGGGGGCTACACCTTC.

The chain couples TRBV27 to TRBJ2-7, with 7 bases lining up with TRBD1. This CDR3 is 14 amino acids long. CDR1 MNHEY and CDR2 SMNVEV come from the germline V gene (reference sequence). With V trimmed by 6 bases and J by 4 bases, 9 bases remained unmatched. CDR3 bases: TGTGCCAGCAGCCGAGGGGACAGCCAATACGAGCAGTACTTC. Amino acid sequence: CASSRGDSQYEQYF.